This T cell receptor beta chain was sequenced during a study of shared clonotypes between healthy human individuals. Naive CD8 cells lacked CD45RO, underwent positive selection for CCR7 and left out terminally differentiated effector memory CD45RA+ cells. Sequencing was performed with immunoSEQ multiplex PCR; in TCRdb, only in-frame clones are kept and a portion is missing. The repertoire includes around 2,000,000 clones, approximately 94% of them detected once, and approximately 1.7% sits in the top ten. Germline loops: CDR1 MGHDK, CDR2 SYGVNS. The ends were cut back, 4 bases at V and 4 bases at J, with 22 bases in the middle. The CDR3 consists of 17 residues.

Material: naive CD8+ T cells from PBMCs. The chain joins TRBV25-1 to TRBJ2-5; D might be TRBD1 (6 bases). This clonotype was obtained from a man younger than 35 in good health. Some clones in this sample may be carry-over from other donors' samples. CDR3 DNA sequence: TGTGCCAGCAGTGGGTACGGGTTCCGGGACATGGCAGAGACCCAGTACTTC. Protein product: CASSGYGFRDMAETQYF.